This T cell receptor beta chain was identified in a study of blood T cell repertoires in COVID-19. Background on the study: The origin of the acute and convalescent COVID-19 samples was the United States, Italy and Spain.

Original analysis: Amplification from reference gene primers served as the basis for estimated nucleated cell counts. This table comes from immunoSEQ multiplex PCR, and its TCRdb copy is limited to in-frame clones, with some not included. V and J calls plus clone size are reproduced from that table; the DNA served to infer D and trimming. The sample lists about 14,000 clones; about 84% were seen once. V shed 3 bases and J shed 3 bases, with 3 bases lying between them. This CDR3 contains 12 residues. The germline V gene encodes CDR1 SQVTM and CDR2 ANQGSEA. The chain couples TRBV29-1 to TRBJ2-6, with D hard to call. Sample: peripheral blood. The origin of this receptor is a human donor in a cohort sampled during active COVID-19. The CDR3 loop is CSVDFGANVLTF. In nucleotides, the CDR3 is TGCAGCGTTGACTTTGGGGCCAACGTCCTGACTTTC.